This TCR beta chain originates from a study of blood T cell repertoires in COVID-19. Overall study: Collection of acute and convalescent COVID-19 samples took place in the United States, Italy and Spain. Sources were T cells, B-cell-depleted T cells, or PBMCs; the material itself was cDNA or gDNA.

In germline, CDR1 is SGHTA, CDR2 FQGTGA. Trimming stripped 5 bases from V and 6 bases from J, with 20 bases between. The CDR3 sequence is 16 residues long. In the original analysis: It was from reference gene primer amplification that nucleated cell counts were estimated. The table came from immunoSEQ multiplex PCR; TCRdb's copy has only in-frame clones and leaves some out. The DNA was the basis for D and trimming; V, J and clone size are from that table. The data contain just over 35,000 clones, about 81% of them seen just once; the ten biggest clones take up about 45%. Sequenced: peripheral blood. This TCR was sampled from a human donor in a cohort sampled during active or convalescent COVID-19. The donor label of this sample is uncertain. The rearrangement uses TRBV7-3 and TRBJ2-1; perhaps TRBD2 as D (6 bases). CDR3 in amino acids: CASSLLRALAPNEQFF. The DNA of the CDR3 is TGTGCCAGCAGCCTTCTCCGGGCCCTAGCGCCCAATGAGCAGTTCTTC. Full variable domain (outside the CDR3, taken from reference TRBV7-3 and TRBJ2-1): GAGVSQTPSNKVTEKGKYVELRCDPISGHTALYWYRQSLGQGPEFLIYFQGTGAADDSGLPNDRFFAVRPEGSVSTLKIQRTERGDSAVYLCASSLLRALAPNEQFFGPGTRLTVL.